This is a list of T cell receptor beta chains from one sample in a study of T cell responses to AZD1222 COVID-19 vaccine. The method was immunoSEQ multiplex PCR; TCRdb's version includes in-frame clones alone and lacks a portion of them. This table has roughly 120,000 clones, 85% to 95% appearing once. The specimen comprised peripheral blood, sampled on day 0 of AZD1222 vaccination. These receptors originate from an adult in good health. The CDR3 runs from the conserved cysteine through the conserved F or W.

v_call cdr3_aa
TRBV7-9 CASSLTSGSEETQYF
TRBV11-3 CASSPGTSGRTDTQYF
TRBV19 CASSMGVQPQHF
TRBV4-1 CASSQGGQGRTGELFF
TRBV2 CASQSVVYEQYF
TRBV21-1 CASSKVGTGESTEAFF
TRBV5-5 CASSLWGNQPQHF
TRBV28 CASADVSYEQYF
TRBV19 CASSIFAGGSYEQYF
TRBV18 CASSPPSDTKSGNTIYF
TRBV3-1/TRBV3-2 CASSQTGVYTEAFF
TRBV27 CASSLLSGTDTQYF
TRBV30 CAWGDSYEQYF
TRBV9 CASSDGIQDVKNEQFF
TRBV27 CASSYGTSNYGYTF
TRBV12-3/TRBV12-4 CASSLRGGNEQFF
TRBV14 CASSQDQQPDGYTF
TRBV13 CASSLGPTGFTEAFF
TRBV9 CASSPHNTDTQYF
TRBV3-1/TRBV3-2 CASSPRRAAETQYF
TRBV6-5 CAGRIAGASEQYF
TRBV6-5 CASRTGTGAGGYTF
TRBV19 CASSKGGDYGYTF
TRBV15 CATSRTATTGLREKLFF
TRBV10-3 CAISEVQVQYF
TRBV5-1 CASSLAGGSTEAFF
TRBV21-1 CASSKGAGTGRETPFNEQFF
TRBV28 CASGRMDNQPQHF
TRBV2 CASRKLSEKLFF
TRBV28 CASSSPTPYSNQPQHF
TRBV19 CASSITGERGTGELFF